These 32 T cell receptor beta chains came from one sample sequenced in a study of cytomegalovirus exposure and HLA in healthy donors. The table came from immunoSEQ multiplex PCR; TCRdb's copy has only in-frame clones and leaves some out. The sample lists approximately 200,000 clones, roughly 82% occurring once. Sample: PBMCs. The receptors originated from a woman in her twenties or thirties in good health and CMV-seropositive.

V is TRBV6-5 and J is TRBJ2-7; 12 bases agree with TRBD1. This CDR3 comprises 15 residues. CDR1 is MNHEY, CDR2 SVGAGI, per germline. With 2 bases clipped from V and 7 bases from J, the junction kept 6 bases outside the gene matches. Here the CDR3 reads CASSYPGQGAEEQYF. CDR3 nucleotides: TGTGCCAGCAGTTACCCGGGACAGGGGGCGGAGGAGCAGTACTTC.

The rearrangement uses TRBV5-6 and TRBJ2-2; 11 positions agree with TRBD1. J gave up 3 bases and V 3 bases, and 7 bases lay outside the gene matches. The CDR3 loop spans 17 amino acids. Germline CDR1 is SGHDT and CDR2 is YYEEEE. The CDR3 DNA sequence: TGTGCCAGCAGCTCCATGACGGGACAGGGGGACACCGGGGAGCTGTTTTTT. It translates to CASSSMTGQGDTGELFF.

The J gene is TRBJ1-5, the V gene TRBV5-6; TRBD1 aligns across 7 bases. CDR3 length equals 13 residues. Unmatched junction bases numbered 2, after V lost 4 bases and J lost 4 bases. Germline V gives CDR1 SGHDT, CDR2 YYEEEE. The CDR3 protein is CASSPGQNQPQHF. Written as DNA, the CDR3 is TGTGCCAGCAGCCCGGGACAGAATCAGCCCCAGCATTTT.

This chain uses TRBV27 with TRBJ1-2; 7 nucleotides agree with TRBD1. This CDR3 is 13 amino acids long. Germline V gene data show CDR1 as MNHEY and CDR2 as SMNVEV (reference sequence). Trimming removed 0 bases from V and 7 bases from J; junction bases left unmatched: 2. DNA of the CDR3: TGTGCCAGCAGTTTATCGCAGGGGGGTGGCTACACCTTC. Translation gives CASSLSQGGGYTF.

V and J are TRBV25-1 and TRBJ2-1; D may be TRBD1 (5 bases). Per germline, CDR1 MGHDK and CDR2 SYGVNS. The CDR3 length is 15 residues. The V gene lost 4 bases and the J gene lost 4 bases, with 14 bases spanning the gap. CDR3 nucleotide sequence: TGTGCCAGCAGTGTCCACAGGCAAAGTTACAATGAGCAGTTCTTC. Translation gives CASSVHRQSYNEQFF.

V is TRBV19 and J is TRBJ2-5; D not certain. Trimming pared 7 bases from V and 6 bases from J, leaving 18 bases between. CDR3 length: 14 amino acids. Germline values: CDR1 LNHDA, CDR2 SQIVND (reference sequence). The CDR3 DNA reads TGTGCCAGTAAATTATCTGGCGGCAGACAGACCCAGTACTTC. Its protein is CASKLSGGRQTQYF.

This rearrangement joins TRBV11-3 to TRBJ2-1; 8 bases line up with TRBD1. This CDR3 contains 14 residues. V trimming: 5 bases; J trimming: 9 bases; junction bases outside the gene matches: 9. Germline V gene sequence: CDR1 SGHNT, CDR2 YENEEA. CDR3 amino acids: CASSTGQVRTEQFF. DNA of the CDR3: TGTGCCAGCAGCACGGGACAGGTGAGGACTGAGCAGTTCTTC.

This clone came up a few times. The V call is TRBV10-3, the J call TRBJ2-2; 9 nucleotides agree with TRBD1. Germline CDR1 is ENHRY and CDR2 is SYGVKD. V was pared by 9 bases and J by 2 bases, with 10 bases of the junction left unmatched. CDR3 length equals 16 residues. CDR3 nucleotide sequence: TGTGCCATTAAGACAGGGGGGCCTCCAAACACCGGGGAGCTGTTTTTT. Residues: CAIKTGGPPNTGELFF.

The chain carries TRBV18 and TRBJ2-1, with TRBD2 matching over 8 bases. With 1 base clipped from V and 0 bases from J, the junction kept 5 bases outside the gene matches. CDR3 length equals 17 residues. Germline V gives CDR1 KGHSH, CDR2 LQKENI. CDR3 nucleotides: TGTGCCAGCTCACCACGGGGCGGGGGGAGCTCCTACAATGAGCAGTTCTTC. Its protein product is CASSPRGGGSSYNEQFF.

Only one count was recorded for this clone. CDR3 amino acids: CASSESRGNGYTF. In nucleotides, the CDR3 is TGTGCCAGCAGTGAATCCCGGGGGAATGGCTACACCTTC. V is TRBV25-1 and J is TRBJ1-2; D is possibly TRBD1 (5 bases). In germline, CDR1 is MGHDK, CDR2 SYGVNS. Trimming took off 1 base at V and 6 bases at J, with 9 bases between the two ends. The CDR3 extends over 13 amino acids.

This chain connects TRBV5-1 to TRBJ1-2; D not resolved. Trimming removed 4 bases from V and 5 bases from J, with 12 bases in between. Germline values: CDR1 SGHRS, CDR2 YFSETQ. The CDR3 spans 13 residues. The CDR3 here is CASSPFQTYGYTF. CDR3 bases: TGCGCCAGCAGCCCCTTCCAGACTTATGGCTACACCTTC.

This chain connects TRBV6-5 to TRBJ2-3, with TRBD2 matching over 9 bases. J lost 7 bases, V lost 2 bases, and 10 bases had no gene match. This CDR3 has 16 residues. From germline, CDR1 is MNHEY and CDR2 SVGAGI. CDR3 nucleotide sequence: TGTGCCAGCAGTTACAGTAGGCTAGCGGGACCTAATACGCAGTATTTT. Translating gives CASSYSRLAGPNTQYF.

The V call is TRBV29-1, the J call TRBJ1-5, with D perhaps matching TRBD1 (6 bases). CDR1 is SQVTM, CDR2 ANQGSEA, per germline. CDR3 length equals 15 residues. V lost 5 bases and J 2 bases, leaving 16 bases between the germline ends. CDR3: CSVSIAAGGNQPQHF. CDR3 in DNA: TGCAGCGTTTCAATTGCGGCAGGGGGCAATCAGCCCCAGCATTTT.

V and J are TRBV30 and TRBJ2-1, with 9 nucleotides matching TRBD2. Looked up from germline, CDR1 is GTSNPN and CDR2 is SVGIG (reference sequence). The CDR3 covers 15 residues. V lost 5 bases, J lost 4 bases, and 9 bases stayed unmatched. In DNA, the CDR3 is TGTGCCTGGGACCCGTCTAGCGGGACTTACAATGAGCAGTTCTTC. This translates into CAWDPSSGTYNEQFF.

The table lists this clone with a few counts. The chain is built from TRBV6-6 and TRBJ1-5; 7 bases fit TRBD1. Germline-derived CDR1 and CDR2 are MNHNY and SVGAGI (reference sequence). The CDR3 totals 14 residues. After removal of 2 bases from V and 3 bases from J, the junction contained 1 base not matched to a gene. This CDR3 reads CASSYGTDNQPQHF. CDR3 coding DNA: TGTGCCAGCAGTTACGGGACAGACAATCAGCCCCAGCATTTT.

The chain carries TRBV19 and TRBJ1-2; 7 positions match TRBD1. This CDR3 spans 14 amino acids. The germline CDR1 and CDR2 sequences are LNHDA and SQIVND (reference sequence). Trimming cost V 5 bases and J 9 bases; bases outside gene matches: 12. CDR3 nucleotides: TGTGCCAGTAGTCCGGACGCAGGGGGTGGACGCTACACCTTC. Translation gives CASSPDAGGGRYTF.

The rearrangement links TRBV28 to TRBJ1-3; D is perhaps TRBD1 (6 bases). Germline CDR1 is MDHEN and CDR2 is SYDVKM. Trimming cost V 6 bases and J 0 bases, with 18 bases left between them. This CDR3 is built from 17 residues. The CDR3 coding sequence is TGTGCCAGCAGAACCGGGGGGGCTGTAATCTCTGGAAACACCATATATTTT. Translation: CASRTGGAVISGNTIYF.

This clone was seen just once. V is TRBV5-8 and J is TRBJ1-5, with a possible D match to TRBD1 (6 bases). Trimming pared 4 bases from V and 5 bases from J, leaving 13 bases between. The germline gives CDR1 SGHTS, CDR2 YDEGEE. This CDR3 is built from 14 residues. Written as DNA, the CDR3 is TGTGCCAGCAGCAAACTGACAGGAGATCAGCCCCAGCATTTT. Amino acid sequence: CASSKLTGDQPQHF.

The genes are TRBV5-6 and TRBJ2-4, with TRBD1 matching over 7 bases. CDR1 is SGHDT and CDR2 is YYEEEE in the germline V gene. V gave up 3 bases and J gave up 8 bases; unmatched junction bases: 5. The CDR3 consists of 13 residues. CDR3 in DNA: TGTGCCAGCAGCTGGGGGACAGTCCACATTCAGTACTTC. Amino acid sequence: CASSWGTVHIQYF.

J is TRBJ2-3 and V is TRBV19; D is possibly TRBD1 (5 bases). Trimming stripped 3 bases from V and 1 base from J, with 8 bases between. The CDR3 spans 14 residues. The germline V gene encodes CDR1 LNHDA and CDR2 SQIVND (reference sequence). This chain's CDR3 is CASSITGRTDTQYF. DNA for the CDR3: TGTGCCAGTAGTATCACAGGACGCACAGATACGCAGTATTTT.

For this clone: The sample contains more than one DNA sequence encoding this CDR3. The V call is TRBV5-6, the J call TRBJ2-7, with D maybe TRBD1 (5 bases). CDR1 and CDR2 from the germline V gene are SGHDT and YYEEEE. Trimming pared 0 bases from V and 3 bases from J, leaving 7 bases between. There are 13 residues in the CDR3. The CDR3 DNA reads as TGTGCCAGCAGCTTGGGACAGTTCTACGAGCAGTACTTC. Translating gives CASSLGQFYEQYF.

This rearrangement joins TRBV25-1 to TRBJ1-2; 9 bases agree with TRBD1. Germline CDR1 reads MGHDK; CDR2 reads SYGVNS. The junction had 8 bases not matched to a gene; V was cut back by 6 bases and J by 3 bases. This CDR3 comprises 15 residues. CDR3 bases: TGTGCCAGCAGAGCGCAGACAGGGGGTGACTATGGCTACACCTTC. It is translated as CASRAQTGGDYGYTF.

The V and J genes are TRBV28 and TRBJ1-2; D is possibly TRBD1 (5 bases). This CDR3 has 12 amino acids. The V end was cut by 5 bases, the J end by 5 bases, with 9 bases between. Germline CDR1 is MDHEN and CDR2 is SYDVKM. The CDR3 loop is CASSPGHYGYTF. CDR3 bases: TGTGCCAGCAGTCCTGGACATTATGGCTACACCTTC.

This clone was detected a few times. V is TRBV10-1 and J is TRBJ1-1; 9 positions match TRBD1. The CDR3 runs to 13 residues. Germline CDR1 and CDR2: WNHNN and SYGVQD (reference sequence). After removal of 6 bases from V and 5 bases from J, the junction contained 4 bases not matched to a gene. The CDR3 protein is CASRGQGETEAFF. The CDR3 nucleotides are TGCGCCAGCAGGGGACAGGGAGAAACTGAAGCTTTCTTT.

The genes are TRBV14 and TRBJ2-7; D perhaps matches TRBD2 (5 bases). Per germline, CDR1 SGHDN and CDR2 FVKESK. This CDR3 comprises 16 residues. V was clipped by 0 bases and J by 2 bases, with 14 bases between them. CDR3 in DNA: TGTGCCAGCAGCCAAGAGAGCGGACTCGATCCCTACGAGCAGTACTTC. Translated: CASSQESGLDPYEQYF.

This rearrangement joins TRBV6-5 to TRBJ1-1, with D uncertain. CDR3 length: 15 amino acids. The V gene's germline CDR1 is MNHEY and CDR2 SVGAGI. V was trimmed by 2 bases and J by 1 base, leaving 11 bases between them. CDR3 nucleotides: TGTGCCAGCAGTTACGATGGAGAGCAGAACACTGAAGCTTTCTTT. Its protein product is CASSYDGEQNTEAFF.

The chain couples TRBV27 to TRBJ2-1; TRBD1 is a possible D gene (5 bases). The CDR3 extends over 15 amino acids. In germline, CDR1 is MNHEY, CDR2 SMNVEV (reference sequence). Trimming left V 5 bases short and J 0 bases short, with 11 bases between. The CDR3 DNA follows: TGTGCCAGCAGTATCGACAGAAGCTCCTACAATGAGCAGTTCTTC. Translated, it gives CASSIDRSSYNEQFF.

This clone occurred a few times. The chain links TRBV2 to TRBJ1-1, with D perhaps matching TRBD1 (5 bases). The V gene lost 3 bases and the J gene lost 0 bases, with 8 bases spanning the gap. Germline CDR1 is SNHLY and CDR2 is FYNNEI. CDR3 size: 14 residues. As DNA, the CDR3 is TGTGCCAGCAGTGAGGAGGGGATGAACACTGAAGCTTTCTTT. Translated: CASSEEGMNTEAFF. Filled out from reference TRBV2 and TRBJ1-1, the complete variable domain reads EPEVTQTPSHQVTQMGQEVILRCVPISNHLYFYWYRQILGQKVEFLVSFYNNEISEKSEIFDDQFSVERPDGSNFTLKIRSTKLEDSAMYFCASSEEGMNTEAFFGQGTRLTVV.

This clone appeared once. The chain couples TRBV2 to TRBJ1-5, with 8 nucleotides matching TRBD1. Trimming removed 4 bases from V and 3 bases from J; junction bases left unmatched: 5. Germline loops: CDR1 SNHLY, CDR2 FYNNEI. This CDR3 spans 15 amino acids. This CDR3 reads CASSAQGAPNQPQHF. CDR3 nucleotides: TGTGCCAGCAGTGCCCAGGGGGCCCCCAATCAGCCCCAGCATTTT.

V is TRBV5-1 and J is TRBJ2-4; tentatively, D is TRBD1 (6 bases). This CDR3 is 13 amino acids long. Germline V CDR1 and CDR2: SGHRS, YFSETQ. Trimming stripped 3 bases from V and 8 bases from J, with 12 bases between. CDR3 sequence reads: CASSYGQQDIQYF. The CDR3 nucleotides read TGCGCCAGCAGCTATGGACAGCAGGACATTCAGTACTTC.

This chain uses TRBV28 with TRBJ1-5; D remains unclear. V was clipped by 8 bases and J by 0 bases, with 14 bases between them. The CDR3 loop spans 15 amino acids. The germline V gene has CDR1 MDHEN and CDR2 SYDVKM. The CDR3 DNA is TGTGCCAGCTGTTCCGTACTCTATAGCAATCAGCCCCAGCATTTT. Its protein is CASCSVLYSNQPQHF.

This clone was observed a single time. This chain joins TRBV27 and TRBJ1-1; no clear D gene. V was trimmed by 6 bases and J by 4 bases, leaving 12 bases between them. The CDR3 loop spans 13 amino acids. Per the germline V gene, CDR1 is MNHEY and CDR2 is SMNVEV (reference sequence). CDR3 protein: CASRGGLSTEAFF. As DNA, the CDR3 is TGTGCCAGCAGAGGAGGTCTGAGCACTGAAGCTTTCTTT.